These 11 T cell receptor beta chains were all obtained from the same sample, sequenced in a study of identical twins. Each CDR3 protein is one row after TCRdb ran MiXCR on the 5' RACE reads. Here the sample spans about 500,000 distinct CDR3 sequences, 14% being singletons. In addition, the sample was reused for a study of yellow fever vaccine responses in identical twins.

Sequencing used CD4+ T cells sorted from blood. The receptors shown here come from a woman aged 18-30 years in good health.

This clonotype was observed a few times. The J gene is TRBJ2-3, the V gene TRBV10-3, with 8 bases lining up with TRBD2. The CDR3 runs 17 residues. In germline, CDR1 is ENHRY, CDR2 SYGVKD. J was trimmed by 5 bases and V by 5 bases; bases with no gene match: 15. The CDR3 nucleotides read TGTGCCATCAGTAATTATCCCCGGGGGGGCCGTGGAGATACGCAGTATTTT. It specifies CAISNYPRGGRGDTQYF.

In this sample, this clonotype turned up a few times. CDR3 residues: CASSLFGQSSYNEQFF. The CDR3 DNA reads as TGTGCCAGCAGCTTATTCGGACAGAGCTCCTACAATGAGCAGTTCTTC. The chain employs TRBV7-2 and TRBJ2-1; tentative D call: TRBD1 (6 bases). The V end lost 2 bases, the J end lost 0 bases, and 11 bases lay between the germline ends. The CDR3 loop spans 16 amino acids. The V gene's germline CDR1 is SGHTA and CDR2 FQGNSA.

This clonotype was detected only a few times. The J gene is TRBJ1-2, the V gene TRBV18; D not certain. This CDR3 spans 13 amino acids. Per the germline V gene, CDR1 is KGHSH and CDR2 is LQKENI. V lost 6 bases and J 2 bases, leaving 10 bases between the germline ends. As DNA, the CDR3 is TGTGCCAGCTCTCAAGACACGAACTATGGCTACACCTTC. It yields the protein CASSQDTNYGYTF.

This clonotype was counted at least ten times. The chain uses TRBV11-2 and TRBJ2-7; D gene ambiguous. Germline V CDR1 and CDR2: SGHAT, FQNNGV. The CDR3 has 11 amino acids. Trimming removed 7 bases at V and 3 bases at J, with 7 bases between. The CDR3 here is CASTINYEQYF. The CDR3 nucleotides read TGTGCCAGCACCATTAACTACGAGCAGTACTTC.

This clonotype was counted only a few times. The V call is TRBV7-9, the J call TRBJ2-3, with D possibly TRBD2 on 6 matching bases. V was pared by 2 bases and J by 0 bases, with 15 bases between. The length of the CDR3 is 17 residues. Germline values: CDR1 SEHNR, CDR2 FQNEAQ (reference sequence). The CDR3 reads CASSLSLSGTSTDTQYF. CDR3 nucleotides: TGTGCCAGCAGCTTATCCCTTAGCGGTACTAGCACAGATACGCAGTATTTT.

There are a few counts of this clonotype. This sequence joins TRBV27 and TRBJ2-3; D tentatively fits TRBD1 or TRBD2 (5 bases each). Per the germline V gene, CDR1 is MNHEY and CDR2 is SMNVEV (reference sequence). The CDR3 contains 17 residues. V lost 8 bases and J lost 5, with 26 bases in between. CDR3 residues: CASRWSGTPHRVDTQYF. The CDR3 region has the DNA TGTGCCAGCCGGTGGTCCGGGACCCCACATCGGGTAGATACGCAGTATTTT.

A few counts support this clonotype. The chain combines TRBV20-1 with TRBJ2-1; 7 bases map to TRBD2. Germline CDR1 DFQATT, CDR2 SNEGSKA (reference sequence). This CDR3 is built from 16 residues. The J segment lost 7 bases and the V segment lost 0 bases, leaving 12 bases of the junction unmatched. CDR3: CSAREEPGLPWNEQFF. CDR3 in DNA: TGCAGTGCTAGAGAAGAACCGGGACTACCGTGGAATGAGCAGTTCTTC.

This clonotype turned up a few times. The chain recombines TRBV5-4 with TRBJ2-7, with TRBD2 matching 7 bases. V shed 4 bases and J 3 bases; nucleotides not matched to a gene: 13. The germline V gene has CDR1 SGHNT and CDR2 YYREEE (reference sequence). The CDR3 contains 16 residues. This CDR3 is CASSGGPSGLSYEQYF. CDR3 nucleotide sequence: TGTGCCAGCAGCGGTGGGCCTAGCGGACTGAGCTACGAGCAGTACTTC.

This clonotype came up a few times. V is TRBV2 and J is TRBJ1-3, with D unclear. Trimming took off 2 bases at V and 2 bases at J, with 13 bases between the two ends. CDR1 and CDR2 from the germline V gene are SNHLY and FYNNEI. The CDR3 totals 16 residues. This CDR3 reads CASSELGGLTGNTIYF. The DNA for the CDR3 is TGTGCCAGCAGTGAACTCGGTGGTCTTACTGGAAACACCATATATTTT.

The V and J genes are TRBV28 and TRBJ2-2; no firm D call. The CDR3 spans 14 residues. V was pared by 1 base and J by 4 bases, with 7 bases between. In germline, CDR1 is MDHEN, CDR2 SYDVKM. The CDR3 region has the DNA TGTGCCAGCAGTTTATATCCTTCCACCGGGGAGCTGTTTTTT. Translating it yields CASSLYPSTGELFF.

This clonotype was seen once. The chain recombines TRBV5-1 with TRBJ2-4; D uncertain. This CDR3 has 15 residues. Trimming left V 4 bases short and J 11 bases short, with 22 bases between. Germline assignment: CDR1 SGHRS and CDR2 YFSETQ. The CDR3 sequence: CASSNLPGSSGVQYF. The CDR3 nucleotides read TGCGCCAGCAGCAACCTCCCCGGGTCCTCTGGGGTTCAGTACTTC.